The rows below give T cell receptor beta chains drawn from one sample of a study of spatial heterogeneity in lung cancer. Each CDR3 protein gets one entry after TCRdb re-called the 5' RACE reads with MiXCR. The sample has 5,000 or so distinct CDR3 sequences, less than 15% seen once; the top ten hold roughly 20%. The sequencing used normal lung tissue next to the tumor, collected at surgery. The receptor set was obtained from a female donor with early-stage non-small cell lung cancer. The CDR3 runs from the conserved cysteine through the conserved F or W. D genes are given only for firm matches. Size is stated for part of the rows, as once, few or many counts, or as a class when the clone is expanded.

J gene: TRBJ2-4
D gene: NA
V gene: TRBV13
clone size: many
CDR3 protein: CASSSAASDIAKNIQYF
CDR3 DNA: TGTGCCAGCAGCTCGGCGGCTAGCGATATAGCCAAAAACATTCAGTACTTC

J gene: TRBJ1-5
D gene: NA
V gene: TRBV3-1
clone size: many
CDR3 protein: CASSPSLSNQPQHF
CDR3 DNA: TGTGCCAGCAGCCCCTCATTAAGCAATCAGCCCCAGCATTTT

J gene: TRBJ2-5
D gene: TRBD2
V gene: TRBV27
clone size: NA
CDR3 protein: CASSPEREAETQYF
CDR3 DNA: TGTGCCAGCAGTCCCGAGCGGGAAGCGGAGACCCAGTACTTC

J gene: TRBJ2-1
D gene: TRBD2
V gene: TRBV7-2
clone size: NA
CDR3 protein: CASRTGGISYNEQFF
CDR3 DNA: TGTGCCAGCAGGACGGGGGGGATCTCCTACAATGAGCAGTTCTTC

J gene: TRBJ1-1
D gene: NA
V gene: TRBV10-2
clone size: NA
CDR3 protein: CASLQGAEAFF
CDR3 DNA: TGCGCCAGCCTACAAGGGGCTGAAGCTTTCTTT

J gene: TRBJ1-6
D gene: NA
V gene: TRBV11-1
clone size: many
CDR3 protein: CASSFDEGRNSPLHF
CDR3 DNA: TGTGCCAGCAGCTTCGATGAGGGAAGGAATTCACCCCTCCACTTT

J gene: TRBJ1-1
D gene: NA
V gene: TRBV11-3
clone size: medium-sized
CDR3 protein: CASSHGTNTEAFF
CDR3 DNA: TGTGCCAGCAGCCACGGGACGAACACTGAAGCTTTCTTT

J gene: TRBJ2-7
D gene: TRBD2
V gene: TRBV6-5
clone size: many
CDR3 protein: CASSSSGRAFYEQYF
CDR3 DNA: TGTGCCAGCAGTAGCAGCGGGAGGGCCTTCTACGAGCAGTACTTC

J gene: TRBJ2-1
D gene: TRBD2
V gene: TRBV6-6
clone size: many
CDR3 protein: CASSLQWGGSSYNEQFF
CDR3 DNA: TGTGCCAGCAGCTTACAGTGGGGGGGTAGCTCCTACAATGAGCAGTTCTTC

J gene: TRBJ1-4
D gene: TRBD1
V gene: TRBV20-1
clone size: medium-sized
CDR3 protein: CSARQGQGGKLFF
CDR3 DNA: TGCAGTGCTAGACAGGGACAGGGGGGAAAACTGTTTTTT